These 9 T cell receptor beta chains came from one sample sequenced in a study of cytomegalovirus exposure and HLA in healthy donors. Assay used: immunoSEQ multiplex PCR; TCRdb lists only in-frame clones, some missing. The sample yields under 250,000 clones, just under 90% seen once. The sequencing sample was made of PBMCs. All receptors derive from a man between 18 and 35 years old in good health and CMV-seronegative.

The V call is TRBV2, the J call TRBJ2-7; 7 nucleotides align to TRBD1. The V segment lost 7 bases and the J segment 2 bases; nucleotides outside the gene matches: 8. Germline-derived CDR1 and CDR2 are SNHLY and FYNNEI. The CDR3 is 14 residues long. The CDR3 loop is CASTGQLTTYEQYF. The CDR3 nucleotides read TGTGCCAGCACGGGACAGCTCACAACCTACGAGCAGTACTTC.

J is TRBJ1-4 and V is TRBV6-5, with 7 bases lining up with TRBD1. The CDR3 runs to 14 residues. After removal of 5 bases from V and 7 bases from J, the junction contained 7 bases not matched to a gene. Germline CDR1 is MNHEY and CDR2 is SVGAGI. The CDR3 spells CASSRTGAGEKLFF. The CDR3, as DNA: TGTGCCAGCAGTAGAACAGGGGCCGGTGAAAAACTGTTTTTT.

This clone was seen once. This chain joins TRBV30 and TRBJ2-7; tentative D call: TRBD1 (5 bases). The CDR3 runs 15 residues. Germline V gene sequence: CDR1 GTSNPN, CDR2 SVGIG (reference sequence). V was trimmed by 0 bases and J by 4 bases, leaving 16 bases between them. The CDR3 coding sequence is TGTGCCTGGAGTGTACTCGCGTTTCAGGGTTACGAGCAGTACTTC. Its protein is CAWSVLAFQGYEQYF.

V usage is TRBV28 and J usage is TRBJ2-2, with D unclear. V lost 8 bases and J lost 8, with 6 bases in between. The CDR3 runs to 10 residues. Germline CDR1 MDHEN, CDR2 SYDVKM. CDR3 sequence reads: CASYLGELFF. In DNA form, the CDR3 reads TGTGCCAGCTACTTGGGGGAGCTGTTTTTT.

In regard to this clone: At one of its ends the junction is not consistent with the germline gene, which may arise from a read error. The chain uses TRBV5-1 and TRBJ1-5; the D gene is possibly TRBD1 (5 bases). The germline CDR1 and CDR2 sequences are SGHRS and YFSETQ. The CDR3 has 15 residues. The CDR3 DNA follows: TGTGCCAGCAGCAGGACACACAATAGCAATCAGCCCCAGCATTTT. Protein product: CASSRTHNSNQPQHF.

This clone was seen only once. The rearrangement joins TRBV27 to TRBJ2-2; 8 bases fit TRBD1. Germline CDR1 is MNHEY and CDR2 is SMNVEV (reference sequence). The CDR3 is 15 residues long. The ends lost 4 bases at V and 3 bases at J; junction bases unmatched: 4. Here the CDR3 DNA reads TGTGCCAGCAGTTCCAGGGGGCGGCACACCGGGGAGCTGTTTTTT. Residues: CASSSRGRHTGELFF.

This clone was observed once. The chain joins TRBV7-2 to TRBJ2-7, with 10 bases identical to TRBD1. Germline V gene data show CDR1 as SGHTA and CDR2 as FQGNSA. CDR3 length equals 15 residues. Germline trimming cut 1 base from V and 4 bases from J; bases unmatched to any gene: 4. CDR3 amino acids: CASSLETGGGYEQYF. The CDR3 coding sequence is TGTGCCAGCAGCTTAGAGACAGGGGGCGGATACGAGCAGTACTTC.

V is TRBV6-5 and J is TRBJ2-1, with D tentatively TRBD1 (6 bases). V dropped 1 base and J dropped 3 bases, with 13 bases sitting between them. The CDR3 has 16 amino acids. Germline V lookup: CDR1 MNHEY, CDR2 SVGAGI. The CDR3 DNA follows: TGTGCCAGCAGTTACTTTCCAAAGGGGGACTACAATGAGCAGTTCTTC. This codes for CASSYFPKGDYNEQFF.

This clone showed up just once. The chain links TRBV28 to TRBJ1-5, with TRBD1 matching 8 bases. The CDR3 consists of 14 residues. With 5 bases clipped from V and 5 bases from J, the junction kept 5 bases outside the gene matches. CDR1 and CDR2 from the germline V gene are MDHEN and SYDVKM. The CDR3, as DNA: TGTGCCAGCAGTATCCTACAGGGGGATCAGCCCCAGCATTTT. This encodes CASSILQGDQPQHF. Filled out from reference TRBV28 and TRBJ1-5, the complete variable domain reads DVKVTQSSRYLVKRTGEKVFLECVQDMDHENMFWYRQDPGLGLRLIYFSYDVKMKEKGDIPEGYSVSREKKERFSLILESASTNQTSMYLCASSILQGDQPQHFGDGTRLSIL.